The 8 T cell receptor beta chains presented below share a single source sample, sequenced in a study of T cell changes during pregnancy in multiple sclerosis. Using immunoSEQ multiplex PCR, the repertoire was profiled, and TCRdb retains in-frame clones only, with some absent. The sample consists of 50,000 to 60,000 clones, over 90% of them appearing once. The sample in question was CD4+ T cells from peripheral blood mononuclear cells, obtained in the second trimester of pregnancy. These receptors originate from a female donor with multiple sclerosis, enrolled in a pregnancy study.

This chain links TRBV19 with TRBJ2-1, with 11 bases identical to TRBD2. Germline-derived CDR1 and CDR2 are LNHDA and SQIVND (reference sequence). The CDR3 is 16 residues long. The junction had 11 bases not matched to a gene; V was cut back by 3 bases and J by 10 bases. CDR3: CASSILAGGRALEQFF. The DNA for the CDR3 is TGTGCCAGTAGTATTTTAGCGGGGGGGCGAGCTTTAGAGCAGTTCTTC. Drawing the rest from reference TRBV19 and TRBJ2-1, the complete variable domain is DGGITQSPKYLFRKEGQNVTLSCEQNLNHDAMYWYRQDPGQGLRLIYYSQIVNDFQKGDIAEGYSVSREKKESFPLTVTSAQKNPTAFYLCASSILAGGRALEQFFGPGTRLTVL.

The V and J genes are TRBV5-1 and TRBJ1-2; 7 positions match TRBD1. The V and J ends lost 5 bases and 7 bases, in that order; junction bases with no gene match: 11. The CDR3 runs to 14 residues. Germline CDR1 reads SGHRS; CDR2 reads YFSETQ. DNA of the CDR3: TGCGCCAGCAGATTCCGGGACAGCCGTGCTGGCTACACCTTC. Its translation is CASRFRDSRAGYTF.

The chain uses TRBV6-1 and TRBJ1-5; perhaps TRBD1 as D (6 bases). V dropped 6 bases and J dropped 7 bases, with 19 bases sitting between them. The CDR3 extends over 15 amino acids. The germline V gene encodes CDR1 MNHNS and CDR2 SASEGT. The CDR3 nucleotides are TGTGCCAGCAGAGGGGGTACAGGGATCAACCAGCCCCAGCATTTT. Translated, it gives CASRGGTGINQPQHF.

The chain combines TRBV7-3 with TRBJ2-1; 7 nucleotides agree with TRBD1. The length of the CDR3 is 18 residues. Germline-derived CDR1 and CDR2 are SGHTA and FQGTGA. The junction had 11 bases not matched to a gene; V was cut back by 2 bases and J by 1 base. The CDR3 sequence is CASSLVRRTGVSYNEQFF. CDR3 DNA: TGTGCCAGCAGCTTAGTCCGTCGGACAGGAGTTTCCTACAATGAGCAGTTCTTC.

The rearrangement links TRBV30 to TRBJ2-1; 7 positions match TRBD1. V trimming: 4 bases; J trimming: 2 bases; junction bases outside the gene matches: 5. The CDR3 spans 14 residues. Germline lookup yields CDR1 GTSNPN and CDR2 SVGIG (reference sequence). The CDR3 nucleotides are TGTGCCTGGAATCGGGACAGAGCCTACAATGAGCAGTTCTTC. It translates to CAWNRDRAYNEQFF.

The rearrangement joins TRBV27 to TRBJ1-2, with D possibly matching TRBD1 (6 bases). From germline, CDR1 is MNHEY and CDR2 SMNVEV (reference sequence). The length of the CDR3 is 15 residues. Trimming cost V 0 bases and J 4 bases, with 12 bases left between them. CDR3 coding DNA: TGTGCCAGCAGTTTATCAGGGCAGGGGATCTATGGCTACACCTTC. Protein sequence: CASSLSGQGIYGYTF.

V gene TRBV5-1 combines with J gene TRBJ2-6; possible D gene TRBD2, 5 bases. The CDR3 has 18 residues. V lost 0 bases and J 0 bases, leaving 13 bases between the germline ends. From germline, CDR1 is SGHRS and CDR2 YFSETQ. CDR3 in DNA: TGCGCCAGCAGCTTGGTAGATTTCGGGGACTCTGGGGCCAACGTCCTGACTTTC. It is translated as CASSLVDFGDSGANVLTF.

This chain joins TRBV9 and TRBJ1-3; D call uncertain. The CDR3 totals 16 residues. CDR1 is SGDLS, CDR2 YYNGEE, per germline. Trimming left V 3 bases short and J 7 bases short, with 20 bases between. The CDR3 nucleotides are TGTGCCAGCAGCGCAACGGGAGACCGCCAACTGAACACCATATATTTT. Its translation is CASSATGDRQLNTIYF.